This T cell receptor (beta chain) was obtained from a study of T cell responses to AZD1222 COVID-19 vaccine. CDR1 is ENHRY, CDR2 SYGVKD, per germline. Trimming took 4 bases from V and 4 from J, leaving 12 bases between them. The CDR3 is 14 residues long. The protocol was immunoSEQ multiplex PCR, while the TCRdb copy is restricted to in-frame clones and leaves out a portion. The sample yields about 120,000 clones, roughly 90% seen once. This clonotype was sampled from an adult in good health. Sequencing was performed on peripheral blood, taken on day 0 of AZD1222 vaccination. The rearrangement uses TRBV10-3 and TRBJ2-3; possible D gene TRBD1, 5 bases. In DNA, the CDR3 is TGTGCCATCAGTGGGGGCGTCGGCCCAGATACGCAGTATTTT. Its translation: CAISGGVGPDTQYF.